This T cell receptor beta chain appears in the sequencing data of a study of T cell responses to AZD1222 COVID-19 vaccine. Whole-study findings and limits: Among the donors, most were white British and more were female, and clonal diversity was possibly underestimated.

About this clone: Antigen specificity is unknown.

Here immunoSEQ multiplex PCR was the method, and the copy in TCRdb shows in-frame clones only, minus some. The sample holds about 170,000 clones, roughly nine tenths seen once. Germline V gene data show CDR1 as SGHVS and CDR2 as FQNEAQ. V was clipped by 1 base and J by 5 bases; unmatched bases: 7. This CDR3 has 16 amino acids. The sequencing used peripheral blood, collected on day 0 of AZD1222 vaccination. The clonotype originates from an adult in good health. V gene TRBV7-8 combines with J gene TRBJ2-1; 8 bases are a match to TRBD1. The CDR3 DNA reads TGTGCCAGCAGCTTAGGGCGGACAGGGTTTGACAATGAGCAGTTCTTC. Translating gives CASSLGRTGFDNEQFF.